This T cell receptor beta chain was sequenced in a study of T-cell memory formation after mild COVID-19. Study overall: Largely donor-specific TCR clusters were found.

TCRdb used MiXCR to reprocess the 5' RACE reads, holding one entry per CDR3 protein. The sample has 100,000 to 140,000 distinct CDR3 sequences, around an eighth seen once. General study findings and limits: Some clones that responded were present in memory (sampled pre-infection), which suggests cross-reactive memory joined.

Comments on this clonotype: No antigen is known for it.

Germline CDR1 reads MGHRA; CDR2 reads YSYEKL. The V end lost 0 bases, the J end lost 8 bases, and 14 bases lay between the germline ends. The CDR3 is 15 amino acids. Sequences were obtained from PBMCs or a T cell subset sorted from them (not recorded which). The clonotype was recovered from a young man who had mild COVID-19 (a few samples of this study predate the infection). Cell type and time point are not known. The chain joins TRBV4-1 to TRBJ2-1; perhaps D is TRBD1 or TRBD2 (7 bases each). The CDR3 nucleotides are TGCGCCAGCAGCCAAGAGAGACAGGGAGGGGATGAGCAGTTCTTC. Protein product: CASSQERQGGDEQFF.